This TCR beta chain was found in a study of T cells in tumors and immune-related adverse events. Sequencing used immunoSEQ multiplex PCR; TCRdb keeps in-frame clones, though not all of them. The repertoire includes over 4,500 clones, around 60% of them detected once, and about 6% sits in the top ten. The specimen comprised gut tissue, sampled from a patient treated with anti-PD-1 therapy. The source of this sequence is a female donor with metastatic renal cell carcinoma.

CDR3 nucleotides: TGTGCCAGCAGCCCGAAGGACAGGCTAAGCACAGATACGCAGTATTTT. Translating gives CASSPKDRLSTDTQYF. The V gene is TRBV5-4, the J gene TRBJ2-3, with 7 bases that match TRBD1. In germline, CDR1 is SGHNT, CDR2 YYREEE (reference sequence). This CDR3 has 16 residues. The J segment lost 0 bases and the V segment lost 4 bases, leaving 8 bases of the junction unmatched.